This TCR beta chain derives from a study of T-cell reconstitution after alpha-beta-depleted transplantation in children. Findings and limits, study-wide: Reportedly, roughly two months post-transplant, alpha-beta T cells arose from several hundred expanded graft clones. Certain patients had high TCRbeta diversity at day 60, and it came from recipient T cells and thymic progenitors that survived.

Trimming removed 5 bases from V and 2 bases from J, with 19 bases in between. There are 16 residues in the CDR3. Germline assignment: CDR1 SGHNT and CDR2 YENEEA. This sample's TCRbeta library carried unique molecular identifier barcodes. In TCRdb, the PCR reads were re-called with MiXCR into one record per CDR3 protein. The sample has under 150,000 distinct CDR3 sequences, more than 9.5% seen once; the top ten hold under 30%. This clonotype appeared many times. What it binds is not known. The V and J genes are TRBV11-3 and TRBJ2-7; maybe TRBD2 (6 bases). The sample here was PBMCs, mostly from graft donor cells, taken 180 days after TCRalphabeta/CD19-depleted stem cell transplant. The sequence came from a girl under three years old who had a stem cell transplant for combined immunodeficiency, so the T cells may come from the graft donor. The CDR3 coding sequence is TGTGCCAGCAGCCCCTACGGGGGTAGACCCCCCTACGAGCAGTACTTC. Amino acids: CASSPYGGRPPYEQYF.